The following is a TCR beta chain sequence with its context. Method: immunoSEQ multiplex PCR; TCRdb's copy keeps in-frame clones and lacks some. The sample yields around 92,000 clones, approximately 93% seen once. These data come from a study of T cell changes during pregnancy in multiple sclerosis. Trimming removed 4 bases from V and 4 bases from J; junction bases left unmatched: 2. The CDR3 is made up of 14 amino acids. The germline CDR1 and CDR2 sequences are MNHEY and SMNVEV (reference sequence). The specimen was peripheral blood, collected after pregnancy. This clonotype was obtained from a female donor with multiple sclerosis, enrolled in a pregnancy study. The rearrangement links TRBV27 to TRBJ2-1; the match to TRBD1 covers 9 bases. The CDR3 sequence: CASSYRGLYNEQFF. The CDR3, as DNA: TGTGCCAGCAGTTACAGGGGGCTTTACAATGAGCAGTTCTTC.